This T cell receptor beta chain was sequenced in a study of blood T cell repertoires in COVID-19. Study-wide context: Sites in the United States, Italy and Spain provided acute and convalescent COVID-19 samples. The cDNA or gDNA used as material had been derived from T cells, B-cell-depleted T cells, or PBMCs.

Per the germline V gene, CDR1 is MNHEY and CDR2 is SVGEGT. The CDR3 spans 15 residues. Losses at the gene ends were 5 bases for V and 7 bases for J; bases not matched to a gene: 10. Under the authors' procedure: Quantification of nucleated cells was approximated via reference gene primer amplification. The table came from immunoSEQ multiplex PCR; TCRdb's copy has only in-frame clones and leaves some out. V and J calls plus clone size are reproduced from that table; the DNA served to infer D and trimming. This sample has roughly 300,000 clones; around 80% occur once, and the top ten carry around 1.2%.

This TCR was recovered from a woman in her fifties or sixties with acute or convalescent COVID-19. This chain uses TRBV6-2 or TRBV6-3 with TRBJ2-1; 8 bases are shared with TRBD1. The sequenced sample was peripheral blood. In DNA form, the CDR3 reads TGTGCCAGCAGTAACCCGACAGGGGTAGGGAATGAGCAGTTCTTC. Translated, it gives CASSNPTGVGNEQFF.